The T cell receptor (beta chain) under discussion was sequenced for a study of T cells after yellow fever vaccination. The wider study: Preparation used SMART-Seq v4 Ultra Low Input for the low-cell-number fractions. General observations from the study: A small share of clonotypes appeared in both CD4 and CD8 compartments. Most clones from primary vaccination resurfaced after the booster (around 97% CD4, approximately 87% CD8). The secondary T-cell response peaked on day 5, not day 15, but was weaker.

In TCRdb, the 5' RACE reads were re-called with MiXCR into one record per CDR3 protein. The repertoire includes around 300,000 distinct CDR3 sequences, about 4% of them detected once, and under 30% sits in the top ten. This clonotype was detected only a few times. The antigen is unknown. J lost 0 bases, V lost 7 bases, and 5 bases had no gene match. This CDR3 comprises 15 residues. Germline V gene sequence: CDR1 SGHAT, CDR2 FQNNGV. The TCR was taken from a man younger than 35 who received the YFV17D yellow fever vaccine. The chain has TRBV11-2 and TRBJ2-2; 7 positions agree with TRBD2. Here the sequenced sample was PBMCs, taken 5 days after the yellow fever booster vaccination. The CDR3 nucleotides are TGTGCCAGCAACTTTCTAGCGGCGAACACCGGGGAGCTGTTTTTT. The encoded protein is CASNFLAANTGELFF.